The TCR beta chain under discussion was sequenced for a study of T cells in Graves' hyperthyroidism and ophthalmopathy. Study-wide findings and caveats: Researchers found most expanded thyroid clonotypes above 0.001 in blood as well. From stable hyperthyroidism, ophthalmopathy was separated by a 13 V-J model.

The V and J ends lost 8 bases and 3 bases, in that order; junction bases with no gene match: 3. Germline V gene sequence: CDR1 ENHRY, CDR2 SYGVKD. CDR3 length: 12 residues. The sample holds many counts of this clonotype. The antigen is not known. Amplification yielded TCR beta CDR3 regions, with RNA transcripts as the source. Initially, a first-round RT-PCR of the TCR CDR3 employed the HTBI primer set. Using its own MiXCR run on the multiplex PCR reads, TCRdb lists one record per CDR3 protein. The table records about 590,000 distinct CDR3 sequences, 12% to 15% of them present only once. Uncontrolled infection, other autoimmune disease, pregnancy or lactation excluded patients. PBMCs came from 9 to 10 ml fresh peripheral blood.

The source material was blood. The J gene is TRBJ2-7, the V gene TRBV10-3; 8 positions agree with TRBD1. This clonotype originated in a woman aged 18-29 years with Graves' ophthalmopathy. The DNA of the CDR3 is TGTGCCATCGGACAGGGACGCTACGAGCAGTACTTC. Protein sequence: CAIGQGRYEQYF.